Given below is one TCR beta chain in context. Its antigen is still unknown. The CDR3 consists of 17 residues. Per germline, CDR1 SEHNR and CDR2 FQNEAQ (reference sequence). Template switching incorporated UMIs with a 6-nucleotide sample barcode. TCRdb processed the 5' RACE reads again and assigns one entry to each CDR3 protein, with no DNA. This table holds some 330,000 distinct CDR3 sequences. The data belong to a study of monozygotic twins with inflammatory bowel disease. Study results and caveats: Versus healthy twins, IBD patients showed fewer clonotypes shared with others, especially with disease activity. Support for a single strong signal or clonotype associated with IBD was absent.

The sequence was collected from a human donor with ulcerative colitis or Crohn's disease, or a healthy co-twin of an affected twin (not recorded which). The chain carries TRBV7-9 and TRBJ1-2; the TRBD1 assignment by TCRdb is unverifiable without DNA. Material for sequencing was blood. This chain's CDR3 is CASSLSDRGRILDGYTF. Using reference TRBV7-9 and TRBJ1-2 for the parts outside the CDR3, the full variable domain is DTGVSQNPRHKITKRGQNVTFRCDPISEHNRLYWYRQTLGQGPEFLTYFQNEAQLEKSRLLSDRFSAERPKGSFSTLEIQRTEQGDSAMYLCASSLSDRGRILDGYTFGSGTRLTVV.